This T cell receptor beta chain was profiled in a study of cytomegalovirus exposure and HLA in healthy donors. This clone was detected a few times. The PCR ran on 60 Vbeta and 13 Jbeta primers. The protocol was immunoSEQ multiplex PCR, while the TCRdb copy is restricted to in-frame clones and leaves out a portion. The data show 85,000 to 120,000 clones, around four fifths seen once. Input material: PBMCs. The clonotype originates from a man aged 35-49 years in good health and CMV-seronegative.

In nucleotides, the CDR3 is TGCGCCAGCAGCTTACGCGGGATGTCCTACGAGCAGTACTTC. Translated: CASSLRGMSYEQYF. The chain couples TRBV5-1 to TRBJ2-7; D may be TRBD2 (6 bases). Germline values: CDR1 SGHRS, CDR2 YFSETQ. The V end lost 2 bases, the J end lost 1 base, and 10 bases lay between the germline ends. The CDR3 length is 14 residues.